The clone carrying this T cell receptor (beta chain) was counted at least ten times. Its specificity is unknown. The sample originates from a study of T-cell reconstitution after alpha-beta-depleted transplantation in children. Study-level findings and limits: It was surviving recipient T cells and thymic progenitors that gave some patients high TCRbeta diversity at day 60. One year post-transplant, T-cell counts and diversity were largely derived from T cells produced anew.

Trimming took off 4 bases at V and 0 bases at J, with 12 bases between the two ends. The CDR3 has 16 residues. CDR1 and CDR2 (germline): LGHDT, YNNKEL (reference sequence). Molecular barcoding with unique molecular identifiers was used for the TCRbeta library. TCRdb processed the PCR reads anew with MiXCR; each CDR3 protein has one entry. The sample records about 200,000 distinct CDR3 sequences, approximately 6.3% being singletons. J is TRBJ1-4 and V is TRBV3-1; D unclear. This sequence was found in a boy aged 2-9 years with acute lymphoblastic leukemia, due to receive a stem cell transplant. Source: PBMCs, taken before TCRalphabeta/CD19-depleted stem cell transplant. The DNA of the CDR3 is TGTGCCAGCAGCCGAATGGAAGGGACAACTAATGAAAAACTGTTTTTT. Its protein is CASSRMEGTTNEKLFF.